What follows is one TCR beta chain and its context. What it binds is unknown. This sample is part of a study of T cells expressing NK-cell markers. Across the whole study: In sorted CD3+CD56+NKG2C+, CD3+CD56+NKG2C- and CD3+CD56-NKG2C+ T cells, TCR beta repertoires were obtained. The authors sequenced eight donors, of whom seven were HCMV-seropositive and one was seronegative.

Study findings and constraints: Dominant NKG2C+ clonotypes accounted for roughly 1.0-7.5% of CD8+ T cells in more than 5 donors.

As the method of synthesis, 5'RACE template switching with UMIs yielded TCR beta cDNA. TCRdb reprocessed the 5' RACE reads, keeping one entry per CDR3 protein, no DNA. In all, the sample yields 200,000 to 300,000 distinct CDR3 sequences. The length of the CDR3 is 16 residues. Sequencing was done on a sample of blood T cells: a sorted CD56 or NKG2C T cell subset, CD4+ or CD8+ T cells, or bulk PBMC T cells (not recorded which). This receptor was identified in a young man in good health. The chain employs TRBV12-3 or TRBV12-4 and TRBJ2-1; without DNA, the TCRdb call of TRBD2 cannot be checked. The CDR3: CASSAPASGTYNEQFF.